Below are 21 T cell receptor beta chains sequenced from a single sample in a study of radiation and T cells in renal cell carcinoma (dated by TCRdb to the early 2020s). The method behind the library was the immunoSEQ multiplex PCR assay. This is the immuneACCESS table as TCRdb keeps it, with only in-frame sequences that have V and J called. A part of the clones is gone; compared with another copy, unresolved V genes explain less than half, and the rest is unexplained. The sample table lists around 180,000 clones, less than 90% of them with a count of one. In total, the top ten clones hold about 11% of the sample. Interpreted using the paper, the time point label stands for: blood 4 weeks post-SBRT, at nephrectomy. The treatment or condition label for this specimen denotes: 15 Gy SBRT to primary tumor, nephrectomy 4 weeks later. Sequenced here: blood, sampled from a patient whose treatment included radiotherapy and nephrectomy. All receptors derive from a woman aged 50 to 60 with renal cell carcinoma.

The chain combines TRBV9 with TRBJ2-3; no firm D call. V was shortened by 0 bases and J by 0 bases, with 17 bases between the two germline ends. The CDR3 is made up of 18 amino acids. The germline V gene encodes CDR1 SGDLS and CDR2 YYNGEE. The CDR3 DNA reads as TGTGCCAGCAGCGTAGGGTTTAGGTACTCGTCTAGCACAGATACGCAGTATTTT. This gives the protein CASSVGFRYSSSTDTQYF.

The genes are TRBV4-1 and TRBJ2-1; D remains ambiguous. From germline, CDR1 is MGHRA and CDR2 YSYEKL. There are 14 residues in the CDR3. Trimming left V 3 bases short and J 8 bases short, with 14 bases between. The CDR3 nucleotides are TGCGCCAGCAGCCATGTGGGCCCCCCCCATGAGCAGTTCTTC. Amino acids: CASSHVGPPHEQFF.

This clone was observed a few times. The chain links TRBV18 to TRBJ1-1; D not resolved. Trimming took 3 bases from V and 0 from J, leaving 8 bases between them. Germline V gene lookup returns CDR1 KGHSH and CDR2 LQKENI. This CDR3 is built from 14 residues. In nucleotides, the CDR3 is TGTGCCAGCTCACCTATAGCCATGAACACTGAAGCTTTCTTT. Translating it yields CASSPIAMNTEAFF.

As regards this clone: The junction departs from the called germline gene at one end, perhaps through a read error. The gene calls are TRBV7-3 and TRBJ2-1; TRBD1 matches 11 bases. The CDR3 runs 15 residues. Germline V gene sequence: CDR1 SGHTA, CDR2 FQGTGA. The CDR3 DNA reads as TGTGTCAGCAGCTTTACCGGGACAGGGGGCAATGAGCAGTTCTTC. Residues: CVSSFTGTGGNEQFF.

This clone was counted a single time. This sequence joins TRBV5-5 and TRBJ2-2, with 8 bases fitting TRBD2. The CDR3 extends over 16 amino acids. The V gene end was trimmed by 1 base and the J gene end by 1 base; junction bases not matched to a gene: 3. Germline CDR1 SGHKS, CDR2 YYEKEE (reference sequence). The CDR3 bases are TGTGCCAGCAGCTTGACTAGCGGCCAGAACACCGGGGAGCTGTTTTTT. This codes for CASSLTSGQNTGELFF.

This clone appeared a single time. The chain joins TRBV5-1 to TRBJ2-1, with TRBD2 matching 11 bases. Germline V gene data show CDR1 as SGHRS and CDR2 as YFSETQ. The CDR3 covers 18 residues. Trimming at V came to 1 base and at J to 7 bases, leaving 13 bases not matched to a gene. The CDR3: CASSLSGLAGVGGNEQFF. CDR3 DNA sequence: TGCGCCAGCAGCTTGAGTGGACTAGCGGGCGTTGGTGGGAATGAGCAGTTCTTC.

The rearrangement joins TRBV7-9 to TRBJ2-3; a weak D match, TRBD1 (6 bases). Germline V CDR1 and CDR2: SEHNR, FQNEAQ (reference sequence). The V end lost 0 bases, the J end lost 0 bases, and 10 bases lay between the germline ends. The CDR3 runs 16 residues. The CDR3 loop reads CASSLARQESTDTQYF. The CDR3 DNA is TGTGCCAGCAGCTTAGCCCGACAGGAGAGCACAGATACGCAGTATTTT.

The V gene is TRBV13, the J gene TRBJ2-5; no reliable D call. This CDR3 spans 16 amino acids. Deletions cut 3 bases from V and 1 base from J, with 15 bases between. Germline-derived CDR1 and CDR2 are PRHDT and FYEKMQ (reference sequence). The CDR3 sequence: CASSFLGAHFQETQYF. CDR3 nucleotide sequence: TGTGCCAGCAGCTTCCTAGGCGCCCATTTCCAAGAGACCCAGTACTTC.

CDR3 bases: TGTGCCAGCAGCTTGTATCGGACAGGCTCCCACTATGGCTACACCTTC. Its translation is CASSLYRTGSHYGYTF. This chain joins TRBV5-6 and TRBJ1-2; 7 nucleotides agree with TRBD1. This CDR3 comprises 16 residues. V trimming: 1 base; J trimming: 3 bases; junction bases outside the gene matches: 9. The V gene's germline CDR1 is SGHDT and CDR2 YYEEEE.

This chain's CDR3 is CASSFTGFSNEQFF. CDR3 in DNA: TGTGCCAGCAGCTTTACGGGGTTTAGTAATGAGCAGTTCTTC. J is TRBJ2-1 and V is TRBV7-2, with a tentative D call TRBD2 (5 bases). Deletions cut 3 bases from V and 7 bases from J, with 13 bases between. This CDR3 comprises 14 residues. Germline V gene lookup returns CDR1 SGHTA and CDR2 FQGNSA.

The V and J genes are TRBV6-5 and TRBJ1-1; D perhaps matches TRBD1 (5 bases). The CDR3 has 14 residues. Trimming shortened V by 6 bases and J by 4 bases, and 15 bases separated the two germline ends. Per germline, CDR1 MNHEY and CDR2 SVGAGI. The DNA of the CDR3 is TGTGCCAGCAGGTACACCAGGGAGACCACTGAAGCTTTCTTT. This codes for CASRYTRETTEAFF.

This clone was recorded many times. The CDR3 region is CASNNPLVDRIYEQYF. CDR3 DNA sequence: TGTGCCAGCAACAACCCGCTCGTGGACCGCATCTACGAGCAGTACTTC. The chain carries TRBV21-1 and TRBJ2-7. TRBV21-1 is classified as a pseudogene. The CDR3 is 16 residues long.

Points on this clone: In the same sample, other DNA sequences code for this CDR3. V gene TRBV6-1 combines with J gene TRBJ1-3, with D possibly TRBD1 on 5 matching bases. Trimming took 2 bases from V and 4 from J, leaving 9 bases between them. Germline lookup yields CDR1 MNHNS and CDR2 SASEGT. The CDR3 totals 14 residues. The CDR3 loop is CASSEQGSGNTIYF. The CDR3 DNA is TGTGCCAGCAGTGAACAGGGATCCGGAAACACCATATATTTT.

The chain joins TRBV9 to TRBJ2-3; perhaps TRBD2 as D (7 bases). Trimming took off 1 base at V and 2 bases at J, with 17 bases between the two ends. Germline V gives CDR1 SGDLS, CDR2 YYNGEE. This CDR3 region has 17 residues. Here the CDR3 reads CASSVLGGAGNTDTQYF. The DNA for the CDR3 is TGTGCCAGCAGCGTATTGGGGGGGGCAGGGAACACAGATACGCAGTATTTT.

In DNA, the CDR3 is TGTGCCAGCAGCCTGGGACAGGGTGATCAGCCCCAGCATTTT. This translates into CASSLGQGDQPQHF. The chain links TRBV5-6 to TRBJ1-5, with TRBD1 identical over 9 bases. The V and J ends lost 4 bases and 5 bases, in that order; junction bases with no gene match: 4. The germline V gene encodes CDR1 SGHDT and CDR2 YYEEEE. The CDR3 length is 14 residues.

This chain uses TRBV5-4 with TRBJ1-6; no definite D call. V was cut by 2 bases and J by 6 bases, with 18 bases left in between. Germline CDR1 reads SGHNT; CDR2 reads YYREEE (reference sequence). The CDR3 length is 17 residues. The chain's CDR3 is CASSFYSGGRFNSPLHF. The CDR3 nucleotides are TGTGCCAGCAGCTTTTATTCCGGAGGCAGGTTTAATTCACCCCTCCACTTT.

CDR3 in amino acids: CASSEVGGTGELFF. CDR3 nucleotides: TGTGCCAGCAGTGAAGTGGGGGGCACCGGGGAGCTGTTTTTT. The chain employs TRBV2 and TRBJ2-2; D might be TRBD2 (6 bases). In germline, CDR1 is SNHLY, CDR2 FYNNEI. The CDR3 consists of 14 residues. V shed 1 base and J shed 4 bases, with 7 bases lying between them.

This chain joins TRBV15 and TRBJ2-7; 8 nucleotides match TRBD1. The trim removed 8 bases at V and 2 bases at J, leaving 8 bases unmatched. Looked up from germline, CDR1 is LNHNV and CDR2 is YYDKDF (reference sequence). The CDR3 covers 14 residues. Here the CDR3 reads CATERDRGPYEQYF. In DNA, the CDR3 is TGTGCCACCGAGCGAGACAGGGGCCCCTACGAGCAGTACTTC.

The chain recombines TRBV6-4 with TRBJ2-1, with TRBD2 identical over 8 bases. CDR3 length: 15 residues. J was trimmed by 5 bases and V by 6 bases; bases with no gene match: 9. The germline V gene encodes CDR1 MRHNA and CDR2 SNTAGT. CDR3 in amino acids: CASSRLAGSNNEQFF. In DNA, the CDR3 is TGTGCCAGCAGCAGGCTAGCGGGTAGTAACAATGAGCAGTTCTTC.

The chain combines TRBV27 with TRBJ2-3; D is perhaps TRBD1 or TRBD2 (5 bases each). V lost 2 bases and J lost 6, with 9 bases in between. The germline CDR1 and CDR2 sequences are MNHEY and SMNVEV (reference sequence). The CDR3 spans 13 residues. In DNA, the CDR3 is TGTGCCAGCAGTTTAATAGGGGACGATACGCAGTATTTT. The encoded protein is CASSLIGDDTQYF.

CDR3 region: CASCWGQGNSPLHF. DNA for the CDR3: TGTGCCAGTTGTTGGGGACAGGGCAATTCACCCCTCCACTTT. V is TRBV6-5 and J is TRBJ1-6, with 9 positions matching TRBD1. This CDR3 is 14 amino acids long. Germline CDR1 reads MNHEY; CDR2 reads SVGAGI. V was clipped by 9 bases and J by 7 bases; unmatched bases: 7.